Here is one TCR beta chain with its context. This record comes from a study of blood T cell repertoires in COVID-19. Whole-study context: Spain, Italy and the United States supplied samples that represented acute and convalescent COVID-19. Sources were T cells, B-cell-depleted T cells, or PBMCs; the material itself was cDNA or gDNA.

In germline, CDR1 is LNHNV, CDR2 YYDKDF (reference sequence). The CDR3 loop spans 14 amino acids. The J segment lost 0 bases and the V segment lost 3 bases, leaving 2 bases of the junction unmatched. In the authors' methods: Reference gene primer amplification yielded estimated nucleated cell counts. This table comes from immunoSEQ multiplex PCR, and its TCRdb copy is limited to in-frame clones, with some not included. V and J calls and clone size are given by that table; D and trimming were obtained from the DNA. The table shows around 94,000 clones, with about 80% occurring only once. The clonotype comes from a man in his 60s with acute or convalescent COVID-19. The chain uses TRBV15 and TRBJ2-7; 7 bases agree with TRBD2. Material for sequencing was peripheral blood. The CDR3 is CATSRGGSSYEQYF. CDR3 in DNA: TGTGCCACCAGCAGGGGGGGGTCCTCCTACGAGCAGTACTTC.